The clone carrying this T cell receptor beta chain was picked up one time. This sample stems from a study of technical replicates of blood from a few donors. The CDR3 runs 13 residues. Germline V CDR1 and CDR2: SGHNT, YYREEE (reference sequence). Trimming took off 1 base at V and 3 bases at J, with 7 bases between the two ends. Profiled with immunoSEQ multiplex PCR; TCRdb holds only in-frame clones, not every one. The data contain tens of thousands of clones, approximately 94% of them singletons. The chain has TRBV5-4 and TRBJ1-1; the D is unclear. This TCR was recovered from a human donor in good health. Sample: T cells isolated from PBMCs. CDR3 nucleotides: TGTGCCAGCAGCTTGCCCCCATACACTGAAGCTTTCTTT. It is translated as CASSLPPYTEAFF.